The 7 T cell receptor beta chains below all came from one sample that was sequenced in a study of T cells in women clearing cervical HPV infection. Method: immunoSEQ multiplex PCR; TCRdb's copy keeps in-frame clones and lacks some. Its listing shows about 15,000 clones. Sequenced sample: blood buffy coat. These receptors came from a woman between 18 and 75 years old with a cervical HPV16 infection that either progressed to CIN3+ or cleared (not recorded which).

CDR3 protein: CASSRNSGLEGHEQYF. Partial CDR3 DNA: TGCGCCAGCAGCAGGAACTCTGGACTGGAGGGCCACGAG. The chain recombines TRBV5-1 with TRBJ2-7; a possible D gene is TRBD2 (6 bases). The read finishes 3 residues shy of the CDR3 end, and the germline J gene is used to complete it. In germline, CDR1 is SGHRS, CDR2 YFSETQ. This CDR3 comprises 16 residues. Between the trimmed V and J ends, which lost 4 bases and 5 bases, there was a span of 22 bases. The complete variable domain, with remaining parts taken from reference TRBV5-1 and TRBJ2-7, reads KAGVTQTPRYLIKTRGQQVTLSCSPISGHRSVSWYQQTPGQGLQFLFEYFSETQRNKGNFPGRFSGRQFSNSRSEMNVSTLELGDSALYLCASSRNSGLEGHEQYFGPGTRLTVT.

Turning to this clone: The DNA ends 3 residues before the CDR3 does, and the rest of the CDR3 is filled in from the germline J gene. This rearrangement joins TRBV11-2 to TRBJ2-3; possibly TRBD1 for D (5 bases). This CDR3 has 15 amino acids. Per the germline V gene, CDR1 is SGHAT and CDR2 is FQNNGV. This CDR3 is CASSFETAYQETQYF. CDR3 bases read: TGTGCCAGCAGCTTCGAGACAGCTTACCAAGAGACG.

As regards this clone: The sequence runs out 3 residues before the end of the CDR3; the remainder is reconstructed from the germline J gene. The V and J genes are TRBV7-9 and TRBJ2-3, with D tentatively TRBD2 (5 bases). Germline V lookup: CDR1 SEHNR, CDR2 FQNEAQ (reference sequence). The CDR3 loop spans 14 amino acids. Trimming cost V 2 bases and J 4 bases, with 10 bases left between them. Incomplete CDR3 DNA: TGTGCCAGCAGCTTATGGTACGGGGCAGATACG. Translation gives CASSLWYGADT. The full CDR3 reads CASSLWYGADTQYF. The whole variable domain, remainder taken from reference TRBV7-9 and TRBJ2-3, is DTGVSQNPRHKITKRGQNVTFRCDPISEHNRLYWYRQTLGQGPEFLTYFQNEAQLEKSRLLSDRFSAERPKGSFSTLEIQRTEQGDSAMYLCASSLWYGADTQYFGPGTRLTVL.

As to this clone: The read terminates 3 residues before the CDR3 end, so the remaining end is supplied by the germline J gene. The V call is TRBV19, the J call TRBJ2-7; the match to TRBD2 covers 9 bases. Trimming removed 8 bases from V and 3 bases from J; junction bases left unmatched: 5. Germline loops: CDR1 LNHDA, CDR2 SQIVND (reference sequence). CDR3 length: 13 residues. The CDR3 sequence: CASSEREVYEQYF. The sequenced part of the CDR3 DNA is TGTGCCAGTTCAGAGCGGGAGGTCTACGAG.

To note about this clone: From the germline J gene comes the end of the CDR3, since the read stops 3 residues before it. The chain joins TRBV18 to TRBJ2-1; D not resolved. CDR1 and CDR2 (germline): KGHSH, LQKENI. V was clipped by 0 bases and J by 4 bases, with 13 bases between them. The CDR3 is 16 residues long. The CDR3 bases that were read are TGTGCCAGCTCACCACCGTTCGCAGAAACGTACAATGAG. It is translated as CASSPPFAETYNE. The entire CDR3 protein reads CASSPPFAETYNEQFF. The full variable domain, with the rest looked up from reference TRBV18 and TRBJ2-1, is NAGVMQNPRHLVRRRGQEARLRCSPMKGHSHVYWYRQLPEEGLKFMVYLQKENIIDESGMPKERFSAEFPKEGPSILRIQQVVRGDSAAYFCASSPPFAETYNEQFFGPGTRLTVL.

Details on this clone: The sequenced fragment ends 3 residues before the CDR3 boundary, so the rest is inferred from the germline J gene. The rearrangement uses TRBV7-9 and TRBJ2-3; perhaps TRBD1 as D (5 bases). Germline assignment: CDR1 SEHNR and CDR2 FQNEAQ (reference sequence). There are 14 residues in the CDR3. CDR3 in amino acids: CASSLSGAAETQYF. The DNA read from the CDR3 is TGTGCCAGCAGCTTAAGTGGGGCGGCGGAGACG.

Details on this clone: The CDR3 goes on 3 residues after the read ends, and that part is filled in from the germline J gene. The V gene is TRBV5-1, the J gene TRBJ2-3; no definite D call. The CDR3 runs to 12 residues. The germline V gene encodes CDR1 SGHRS and CDR2 YFSETQ. V was cut by 0 bases and J by 6 bases, with 5 bases left in between. The CDR3 sequence: CASSLDRDTQYF. Incomplete CDR3 DNA: TGCGCCAGCAGCTTGGATCGGGATACG.